The T cell receptor (beta chain) described here comes from a study of shared clonotypes between healthy human individuals. The CDR3 has 14 residues. Germline assignment: CDR1 KGHSH and CDR2 LQKENI. Trimming left V 1 base short and J 2 bases short, with 8 bases between. A word on this clone: Its antigen is not identified.

TCRdb keeps only in-frame clones here, not all; method: immunoSEQ multiplex PCR. The sample records around 940,000 clones, 76% being singletons. Naive CD45RA+ and memory CD45RA-negative subsets were split from CD4+ cells. General study findings and limits: With a handful of donors compared, around 4.7% of naive CD4 clonotypes were shared. As a rule, naive subsets had a larger estimated richness than memory subsets.

The sequencing input was memory CD4+ T cells sorted from blood. Noted subset: CD45RA-negative fraction. The chain employs TRBV18 and TRBJ1-2; D uncertain. The TCR was taken from a man between 18 and 35 years old in good health. CDR3 in amino acids: CASSPRNANYGYTF. As DNA, the CDR3 is TGTGCCAGCTCACCACGTAATGCCAACTATGGCTACACCTTC.